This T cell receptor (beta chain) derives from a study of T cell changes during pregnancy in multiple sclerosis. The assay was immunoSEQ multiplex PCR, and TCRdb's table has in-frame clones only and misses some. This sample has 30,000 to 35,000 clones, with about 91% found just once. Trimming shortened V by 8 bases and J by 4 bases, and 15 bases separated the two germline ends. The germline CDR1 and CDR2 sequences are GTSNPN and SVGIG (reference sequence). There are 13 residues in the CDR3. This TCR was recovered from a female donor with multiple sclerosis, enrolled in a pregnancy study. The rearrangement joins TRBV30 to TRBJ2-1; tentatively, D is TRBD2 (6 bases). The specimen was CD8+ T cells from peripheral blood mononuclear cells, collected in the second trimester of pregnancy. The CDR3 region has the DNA TGTGCCGGAGGGACTTGGGATTACAATGAGCAGTTCTTC. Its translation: CAGGTWDYNEQFF.